The present entry profiles one T cell receptor (beta chain) with its context. No antigen is known for it. The data were produced by immunoSEQ multiplex PCR, yet TCRdb's version contains in-frame clones alone and is incomplete. The repertoire holds 99,000 or so clones, 85% to 95% seen once, with more than 0.3% in the top ten. CDR3 length equals 16 residues. Trimming pared 2 bases from V and 6 bases from J, leaving 15 bases between. CDR1 is SGHDT and CDR2 is YYEEEE in the germline V gene. The sample is drawn from a study of siplizumab effects on memory and regulatory T cells. Points from the study as a whole: A major contribution to the alloresponse seemed to be made by naive T cells, which seemed more diverse than memory cells.

The chain carries TRBV5-6 and TRBJ1-6; D is unresolved. The sequenced material came from CD4+ T cells sorted from blood. This clonotype originated in a human donor in good health. CDR3 residues: CASSFRIGSVNSPLHF. The CDR3 DNA sequence: TGTGCCAGCAGCTTTCGGATAGGTTCCGTTAATTCACCCCTCCACTTT. The full variable domain, with the rest looked up from reference TRBV5-6 and TRBJ1-6, is DAGVTQSPTHLIKTRGQQVTLRCSPKSGHDTVSWYQQALGQGPQFIFQYYEEEERQRGNFPDRFSGHQFPNYSSELNVNALLLGDSALYLCASSFRIGSVNSPLHFGNGTRLTVT.